The entry below gives a single T cell receptor beta chain sequence along with its context. What it recognizes is unknown. This sample is drawn from a study of CD8+CD57+ T cells in acquired aplastic anemia. Study-wide findings and caveats: Patients and controls shared twenty-nine CD8+ CDR3 sequences.

CDR3 length equals 13 residues. V shed 4 bases and J shed 2 bases, with 8 bases lying between them. Germline CDR1 LNHNV, CDR2 YYDKDF (reference sequence). Genomic DNA, serving as template, underwent TCR beta VDJ and CDR3 profiling. TCRdb reprocessed the reads via MiXCR and lists one record per CDR3 protein. The table shows around 200,000 distinct CDR3 sequences, with approximately 65% occurring only once. The authors sequenced patients whose flow cytometry had shown CD8+CD57+ cell expansion. Every patient had severe acquired aplastic anemia. Sequences were obtained from sorted CD4+, CD8+, or CD8+CD57+ T cells (not recorded which) from PBMCs. The J gene is TRBJ2-5, the V gene TRBV15; D may be TRBD2 (5 bases). This receptor was obtained from a human donor with aplastic anemia. CDR3 DNA: TGTGCCACCAGCAACGGGGTACAAGAGACCCAGTACTTC. Translating gives CATSNGVQETQYF.